Following are 2 T cell receptor beta chains from one sample sequenced in a study of blood T cells in healthy people across ages (dated by TCRdb to the mid-2010s). Library preparation employed 5' RACE. Sequencing relied on an Illumina HiSeq 2500. A second about 7 to 11 cycle PCR used a sample-barcoded 5' primer and a J-beta primer mix. TCRdb ran its own pipeline on the public reads, namely fastp trimming at Q25 and MiXCR clone calling, and kept in-frame beta chains. Every distinct CDR3 protein forms one entry, paired with its most common genes and DNA. This sample has 1.5 million to 2 million distinct CDR3 sequences in its table, and 28% of those were observed once. The ten top clones hold roughly 8% of the sample. Source material: blood. The origin of the receptors is a woman aged 30 to 39 in good health.

In this sample, this clonotype turned up many times. J is TRBJ2-1 and V is TRBV29-1; D may be TRBD1 (6 bases). The V end lost 4 bases, the J end lost 7 bases, and 17 bases lay between the germline ends. The germline V gene has CDR1 SQVTM and CDR2 ANQGSEA. The length of the CDR3 is 14 residues. The CDR3 is CSVAAQTGRNEQFF. The DNA for the CDR3 is TGCAGCGTTGCGGCACAGACAGGCAGGAATGAGCAGTTCTTC.

The V gene is TRBV12-3 or TRBV12-4, the J gene TRBJ1-2, with 11 bases lining up with TRBD1. This CDR3 spans 16 amino acids. After removal of 4 bases from V and 8 bases from J, the junction contained 12 bases not matched to a gene. The CDR3 nucleotides read TGTGCCAGCAGTTCCGATAGGGGGACAGGGGGAGGAGGCTACACCTTC. Translated, it gives CASSSDRGTGGGGYTF.